The 6 T cell receptor beta chains below were found in one sample sequenced in a study of blood T cell repertoires in COVID-19. Profiling relied on immunoSEQ multiplex PCR, and the TCRdb table lists in-frame clones only, not all of them. This sample has 150,000 or so clones, with around 90% found just once. Sequenced sample: PBMCs or T cells enriched from blood (not recorded which). The receptors come from a woman between 40 and 50 years old who had been exposed to COVID-19.

This clone was seen a few times. The chain joins TRBV4-2 to TRBJ2-7; tentatively, D is TRBD1 (7 bases). The V gene lost 0 bases and the J gene lost 6 bases, with 15 bases spanning the gap. The CDR3 is made up of 15 amino acids. Germline CDR1 LGHNA, CDR2 YNFKEQ. This CDR3 reads CASSQDPGQEGEQYF. CDR3 DNA: TGTGCCAGCAGCCAAGATCCCGGACAGGAGGGCGAGCAGTACTTC.

V and J are TRBV28 and TRBJ1-5; D is unresolved. Trimming left V 5 bases short and J 5 bases short, with 13 bases between. The CDR3 extends over 14 amino acids. Germline CDR1 reads MDHEN; CDR2 reads SYDVKM. This chain's CDR3 is CASSDRGGYQPQHF. The CDR3 coding sequence is TGTGCCAGCAGTGACCGGGGAGGTTATCAGCCCCAGCATTTT.

This clone was detected once. The V call is TRBV7-2, the J call TRBJ1-1; D is ambiguous. The CDR3 consists of 14 residues. V was pared by 0 bases and J by 6 bases, with 11 bases between. The germline V gene has CDR1 SGHTA and CDR2 FQGNSA. For the CDR3, the DNA is TGTGCCAGCAGCTTAGCCCGGAGGGCGGCTGAAGCTTTCTTT. Its translation: CASSLARRAAEAFF.

This chain links TRBV14 with TRBJ2-6, with D perhaps matching TRBD1 (5 bases). Trimming shortened V by 2 bases and J by 0 bases, and 17 bases separated the two germline ends. The CDR3 totals 19 residues. Germline V gives CDR1 SGHDN, CDR2 FVKESK. CDR3: CASSQRGKGRDSGANVLTF. CDR3 nucleotide sequence: TGTGCCAGCAGCCAAAGGGGAAAAGGAAGAGACTCTGGGGCCAACGTCCTGACTTTC.

CDR3 sequence reads: CASSPPGQNYEQYF. The CDR3 nucleotides are TGTGCCAGCAGTCCACCGGGACAGAACTACGAGCAGTACTTC. The chain employs TRBV27 and TRBJ2-7, with TRBD1 matching 7 bases. The ends lost 5 bases at V and 3 bases at J; junction bases unmatched: 7. This CDR3 spans 14 amino acids. CDR1 is MNHEY and CDR2 is SMNVEV in the germline V gene (reference sequence).

Written as DNA, the CDR3 is TGTGCCAGCAGCTTATCCCCTGGCGGGAACTATGGCTACACCTTC. Protein: CASSLSPGGNYGYTF. The V call is TRBV7-3, the J call TRBJ1-2; D unclear. Germline CDR1 SGHTA, CDR2 FQGTGA. This CDR3 comprises 15 residues. The ends were cut back, 2 bases at V and 2 bases at J, with 12 bases in the middle.